This record looks at one TCR beta chain sequence and its context. What antigen it recognizes has not been identified. The input lacks base qualities; no much larger clone sits a single base away. V drops 0 bases and J drops 5 bases, leaving 12 bases in between. The germline V gene provides CDR1 SGHRS and CDR2 YFSETQ. The CDR3, cysteine through phenylalanine, is 14 amino acids long. The read is trimmed to its CDR3 DNA, 42 bases read in frame from base 1. The library was obtained by the immunoSEQ multiplex PCR assay. In TCRdb, the immuneACCESS table is reduced to in-frame sequences with V and J assigned. These tables do not hold every clone; where another copy was compared, an unresolved V gene accounts for under half, and the others remain unexplained. Within this sample are about 65,000 clones, with 90% of them counted one time only. The top ten clonotypes cover about 1.2% of the sample. The sample comes from a study of control samples from healthy donors and cancer patients (dated by TCRdb to about 2020).

What was sequenced was PBMCs. This receptor was obtained from a woman aged 45 to 65 with colorectal cancer. The sequence joins TRBV5-1 to TRBJ2-7; the D gene assignment is perhaps TRBD1 or TRBD2, with each matching 5 bases. The CDR3 has the sequence CASSLGGIVDEQYF. The DNA sequence reads TGCGCCAGCAGCTTGGGGGGGATTGTCGACGAGCAGTACTTC.